This paragraph covers one T cell receptor (beta chain) sequence. This clone was counted a single time. Its cognate antigen has yet to be identified. No clone much larger than this one lies a single base away; base qualities are absent. One collaborating source in Seattle enrolled patients during active infection and followed them longitudinally through the course of disease. Whole blood was collected in K2EDTA tubes by collaborating institutions according to the institutions' own protocols. For TCRbeta analysis, collaborators shipped samples as frozen whole blood, isolated PBMCs, or DNA extracted from either of those sample types. The data belong to a study of blood T cell repertoires in COVID-19 (dated by TCRdb to about 2020). About the study as a whole: Samples covering the acute and convalescent phases of COVID-19 were provided by collaborators in the United States, Italy and Spain. The prospective study material was composed of cDNA or gDNA derived from T cells, B-cell-depleted T cells, or PBMCs. Deeply sampled blood TCRbeta repertoires from subjects exposed to, actively infected with, or recovered from COVID-19 were included in the dataset. The repertoires were made available in a free public database intended to serve as a resource for research on the immune response to SARS-CoV-2. Samples were obtained from the ongoing ImmuneRACE study (first 160 participants) and from some 1,200 subjects provided by 6 global collaborators. Nearly every sample came with metadata listing a de-identified subject ID, COVID-19 status, age in years and sex. Where HLA class I and class II types were available, the types were taken from metadata supplied by the sample provider, not from assay-based typing.

TCRbeta CDR3 regions were amplified from genomic DNA by means of the immunoSEQ Assay, a bias-controlled multiplex PCR. The authors' analysis ran thus. The number of nucleated cells in each sample was estimated from the amplification of reference gene primers within the assay. Sequence reads were collapsed and filtered to measure the absolute abundance of every unique TCRbeta CDR3 rearrangement. For each sample, productive Simpson clonality was calculated as the square root of Simpson's diversity index across productive rearrangements. This immuneACCESS table, as held by TCRdb, lists in-frame sequences with V and J called but not all clones. Of the missing ones, under half trace to an unresolved V gene in checked studies; the others have no known cause. V, J and clone size are taken as reported in that table, and D and trimming were inferred from the DNA itself. The sample records 400,000 to 450,000 clones, over 75% of which are singletons. The top ten constitute around 1.5% of the sample.

General study outcomes and caveats: The amount of clinical and demographic metadata varied by source and participant and was provided uncurated.

The CDR3 covers 15 residues, taking in both the cysteine and the phenylalanine. The read is trimmed to its CDR3 DNA, 45 bases read in frame from base 1. Germline trimming amounts to 6 bases on V and 7 bases on J, with 7 as the count of junction bases outside the gene matches. As encoded in the germline V gene, CDR1 is MNHEY while CDR2 is SVGAGI. The source material was peripheral blood. Recombination linked TRBV6-5 to TRBJ1-6; 9 bases in the middle match TRBD1. The receptor's source is a woman between 40 and 50 years old with COVID-19, enrolled during active disease. The nucleotide sequence is given as TGTGCCAGCAGCCGAAGTGGGACAGGGAATTCACCCCTCCACTTT. The encoded protein is CASSRSGTGNSPLHF.